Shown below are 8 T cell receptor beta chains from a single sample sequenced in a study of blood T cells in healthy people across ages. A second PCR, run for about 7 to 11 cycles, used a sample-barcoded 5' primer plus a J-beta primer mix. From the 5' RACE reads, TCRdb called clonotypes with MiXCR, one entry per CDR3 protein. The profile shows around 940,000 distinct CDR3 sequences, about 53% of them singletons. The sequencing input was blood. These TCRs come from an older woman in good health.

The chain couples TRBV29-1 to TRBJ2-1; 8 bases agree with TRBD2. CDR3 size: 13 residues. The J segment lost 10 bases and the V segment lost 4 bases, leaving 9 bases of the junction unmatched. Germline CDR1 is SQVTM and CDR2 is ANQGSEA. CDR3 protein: CSVAPGGVVEQFF. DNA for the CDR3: TGCAGCGTTGCTCCGGGAGGGGTTGTAGAGCAGTTCTTC.

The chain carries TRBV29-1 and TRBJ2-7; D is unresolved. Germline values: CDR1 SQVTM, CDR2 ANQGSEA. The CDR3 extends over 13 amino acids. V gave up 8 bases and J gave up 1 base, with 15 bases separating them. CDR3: CSYALGQSYEQYF. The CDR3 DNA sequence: TGCAGCTATGCCCTCGGGCAATCCTACGAGCAGTACTTC.

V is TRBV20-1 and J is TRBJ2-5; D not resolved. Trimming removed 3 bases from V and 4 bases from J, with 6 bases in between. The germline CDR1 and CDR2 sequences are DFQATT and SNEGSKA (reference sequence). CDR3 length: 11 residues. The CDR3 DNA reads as TGCAGTGCTAGGTGGGGAGAGACCCAGTACTTC. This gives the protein CSARWGETQYF.

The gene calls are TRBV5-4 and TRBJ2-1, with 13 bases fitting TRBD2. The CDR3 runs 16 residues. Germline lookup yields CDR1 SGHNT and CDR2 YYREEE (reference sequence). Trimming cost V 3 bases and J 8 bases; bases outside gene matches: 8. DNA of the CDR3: TGTGCCAGCAGCTGGACTAGCGGGAGTCCGGTGGATGAGCAGTTCTTC. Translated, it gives CASSWTSGSPVDEQFF.

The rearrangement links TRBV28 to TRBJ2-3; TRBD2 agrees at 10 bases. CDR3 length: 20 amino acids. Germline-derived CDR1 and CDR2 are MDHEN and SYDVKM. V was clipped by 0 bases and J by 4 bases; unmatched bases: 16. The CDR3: CASSLWSSGRALAIPDTQYF. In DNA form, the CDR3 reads TGTGCCAGCAGTTTATGGTCCAGCGGGAGGGCCCTCGCGATCCCAGATACGCAGTATTTT.

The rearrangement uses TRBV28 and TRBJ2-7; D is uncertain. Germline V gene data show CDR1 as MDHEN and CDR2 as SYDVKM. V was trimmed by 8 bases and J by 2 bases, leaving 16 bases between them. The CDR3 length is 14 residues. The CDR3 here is CASLLGQPPYEQYF. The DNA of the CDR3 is TGTGCCAGCCTGTTAGGGCAGCCACCCTACGAGCAGTACTTC. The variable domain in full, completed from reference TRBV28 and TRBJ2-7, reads DVKVTQSSRYLVKRTGEKVFLECVQDMDHENMFWYRQDPGLGLRLIYFSYDVKMKEKGDIPEGYSVSREKKERFSLILESASTNQTSMYLCASLLGQPPYEQYFGPGTRLTVT.

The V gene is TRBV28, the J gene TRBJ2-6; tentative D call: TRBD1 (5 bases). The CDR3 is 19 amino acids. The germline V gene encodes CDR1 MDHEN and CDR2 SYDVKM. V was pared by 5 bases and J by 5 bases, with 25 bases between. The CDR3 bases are TGTGCCAGCAGTGGAACAGGCCGCTCGTCTTTTTTTAGGGCCAACGTCCTGACTTTC. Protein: CASSGTGRSSFFRANVLTF.

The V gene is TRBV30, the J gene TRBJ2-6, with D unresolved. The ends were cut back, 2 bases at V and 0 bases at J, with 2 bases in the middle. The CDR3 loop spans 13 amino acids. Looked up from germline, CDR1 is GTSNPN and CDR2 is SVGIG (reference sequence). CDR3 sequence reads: CAWSTSGANVLTF. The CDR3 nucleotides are TGTGCCTGGAGTACCTCTGGGGCCAACGTCCTGACTTTC.